This T cell receptor beta chain was found in a study of siplizumab effects on memory and regulatory T cells. Study-level points and caveats: The suppressive capacity of proliferating Tregs from siplizumab cultures remained unconfirmed. Naive T cells looked more diverse than memory cells and looked like major alloresponse contributors. Siplizumab significantly decreased alloreactive sequences from unstimulated CD4+ memory cells.

The assay covered some 10^5 TCR templates per sample. The data were produced by immunoSEQ multiplex PCR, yet TCRdb's version contains in-frame clones alone and is incomplete. The table shows 90,000 to 120,000 clones, with 94% occurring only once. Per the germline V gene, CDR1 is DFQATT and CDR2 is SNEGSKA (reference sequence). The CDR3 loop spans 11 amino acids. With regard to this clone: Its antigen is undetermined.

The source of this sequence is a human donor in good health. Material: Tregs sorted from blood. The V and J genes are TRBV20-1 and TRBJ1-2, with D perhaps matching TRBD1 (5 bases). DNA of the CDR3: TGCAGGTGTTCGGGGCAGGTTGGCTACACCTTC. The encoded protein is CRCSGQVGYTF.